The present entry profiles one T cell receptor beta chain with its context. What it binds is unknown. This specimen comes from a study of T cell responses to AZD1222 COVID-19 vaccine. Study findings and constraints: Donor demographics were predominantly white British with a female majority; clonal diversity may be underestimated. Receipt of two AZD1222 doses was followed by a rise in Spike-specific TCR breadth and depth.

Sequencing was performed with immunoSEQ multiplex PCR; in TCRdb, only in-frame clones are kept and a portion is missing. The top ten clones hold approximately 1.7% of a sample with roughly 140,000 clones, 92% of them seen once. Trimming removed 3 bases at V and 4 bases at J, with 12 bases between. This CDR3 spans 14 amino acids. The V gene's germline CDR1 is SEHNR and CDR2 FQNEAQ (reference sequence). Sequencing was performed on peripheral blood, taken on day 0 of AZD1222 vaccination. The receptor was isolated from an adult in good health. The V and J genes are TRBV7-9 and TRBJ1-2; D unresolved. CDR3 sequence reads: CASSLNSRPYGYTF. Here the CDR3 DNA reads TGTGCCAGCAGCTTGAACAGCAGACCCTATGGCTACACCTTC.